The 9 T cell receptor beta chains reported below all come from one sample, sequenced in a study of T cell repertoires in cytomegalovirus infection (dated by TCRdb to between 2018 and 2021). Sequencing was carried out with an Illumina HiSeq 1500. The raw public data were reprocessed by TCRdb itself: fastp quality trimming at Q25, MiXCR clonotype calling, in-frame beta chains only. Rows are unified per CDR3 protein, each entry keeping the most common DNA and genes. This sample holds around 450,000 distinct CDR3 sequences; roughly a third were observed only once. Of the sample, around 13% falls within the top ten clones. The material sequenced was PBMCs. These receptors came from a human donor in good health (CMV status not recorded). Some clones in this sample may be carry-over from other donors' samples.

The chain joins TRBV5-6 to TRBJ2-7; tentatively, D is TRBD1 (5 bases). V was trimmed by 0 bases and J by 2 bases, leaving 15 bases between them. Germline V gene sequence: CDR1 SGHDT, CDR2 YYEEEE. The CDR3 totals 16 residues. This CDR3 reads CASSLERLTVTYEQYF. CDR3 in DNA: TGTGCCAGCAGCTTGGAACGCCTGACAGTAACCTACGAGCAGTACTTC.

The table lists this clonotype with many counts. V gene TRBV7-2 combines with J gene TRBJ2-3, with 7 bases matching TRBD1. The V gene's germline CDR1 is SGHTA and CDR2 FQGNSA. V was clipped by 5 bases and J by 0 bases; unmatched bases: 2. This CDR3 has 14 amino acids. CDR3 in DNA: TGTGCCAGCAGCCCGGGACAGAGCACAGATACGCAGTATTTT. Its translation is CASSPGQSTDTQYF.

Regarding this clonotype: The junction and the germline gene differ at one end; a read error may be behind it. The chain couples TRBV7-2 to TRBJ2-7; 7 bases agree with TRBD2. The germline CDR1 and CDR2 sequences are SGHTA and FQGNSA. The CDR3 runs 15 residues. The CDR3 protein is CACSLGGGLSYEQYF. DNA of the CDR3: TGTGCCTGCAGCTTGGGGGGGGGACTATCCTACGAGCAGTACTTC.

In this sample, this clonotype turned up many times. This rearrangement joins TRBV7-2 to TRBJ2-5, with 8 bases lining up with TRBD2. Trimming took 1 base from V and 1 from J; bases not matched to a gene: 5. CDR3 length equals 16 residues. The germline gives CDR1 SGHTA, CDR2 FQGNSA. The CDR3 coding sequence is TGTGCCAGCAGCTTAGGGCGGGGGGCTCTCCAAGAGACCCAGTACTTC. It specifies CASSLGRGALQETQYF.

V and J are TRBV20-1 and TRBJ2-3; D possibly corresponds to TRBD2 (7 bases). V lost 3 bases and J 1 base, leaving 14 bases between the germline ends. CDR1 is DFQATT, CDR2 SNEGSKA, per germline (reference sequence). The CDR3 runs to 15 residues. Here the CDR3 DNA reads TGCAGTGCTAGGTACGGCGGGGGCGGCACAGATACGCAGTATTTT. It yields the protein CSARYGGGGTDTQYF.

This clonotype was observed a few times. V is TRBV2 and J is TRBJ1-3; D remains unclear. Germline V gene data show CDR1 as SNHLY and CDR2 as FYNNEI. V was clipped by 6 bases and J by 0 bases, with 9 bases between them. CDR3 length equals 14 residues. The CDR3 DNA reads TGTGCCAGCAGCAGGATGGGCTCTGGAAACACCATATATTTT. Translating gives CASSRMGSGNTIYF.

This sequence joins TRBV10-3 and TRBJ2-1; possibly TRBD1 for D (5 bases). Germline CDR1 ENHRY, CDR2 SYGVKD. The CDR3 has 17 amino acids. Trimming took 2 bases from V and 3 from J, leaving 17 bases between them. The CDR3 reads CAISEPLLGAGYNEQFF. CDR3 DNA: TGTGCCATCAGTGAGCCCCTACTTGGGGCAGGCTACAATGAGCAGTTCTTC.

This clonotype has just a few counts. The chain is built from TRBV5-4 and TRBJ2-7; D is possibly TRBD1 or TRBD2 (6 bases each). V was shortened by 0 bases and J by 5 bases, with 21 bases between the two germline ends. The germline CDR1 and CDR2 sequences are SGHNT and YYREEE (reference sequence). The CDR3 sequence is 17 residues long. The CDR3 nucleotides are TGTGCCAGCAGCTTGGGGGTCGGGGGCCAGGGAGTCCACGAGCAGTACTTC. Its protein is CASSLGVGGQGVHEQYF.

The chain couples TRBV10-3 to TRBJ2-7; D not resolved. Trimming stripped 4 bases from V and 2 bases from J, with 15 bases between. The CDR3 has 15 residues. The germline V gene has CDR1 ENHRY and CDR2 SYGVKD. DNA for the CDR3: TGTGCCATCAGTGGTGTGACCCAAAGTCCCTACGAGCAGTACTTC. This translates into CAISGVTQSPYEQYF.